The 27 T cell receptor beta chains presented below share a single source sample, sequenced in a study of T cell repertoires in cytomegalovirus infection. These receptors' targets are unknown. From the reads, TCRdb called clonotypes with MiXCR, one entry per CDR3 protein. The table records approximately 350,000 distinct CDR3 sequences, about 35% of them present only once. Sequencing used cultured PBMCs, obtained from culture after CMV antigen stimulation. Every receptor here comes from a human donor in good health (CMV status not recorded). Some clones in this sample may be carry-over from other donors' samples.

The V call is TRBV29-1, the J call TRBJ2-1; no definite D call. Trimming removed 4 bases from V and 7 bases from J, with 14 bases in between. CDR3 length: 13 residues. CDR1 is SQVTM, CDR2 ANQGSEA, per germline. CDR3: CSVGKGFGNEQFF. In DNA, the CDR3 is TGCAGCGTTGGAAAGGGTTTCGGAAATGAGCAGTTCTTC.

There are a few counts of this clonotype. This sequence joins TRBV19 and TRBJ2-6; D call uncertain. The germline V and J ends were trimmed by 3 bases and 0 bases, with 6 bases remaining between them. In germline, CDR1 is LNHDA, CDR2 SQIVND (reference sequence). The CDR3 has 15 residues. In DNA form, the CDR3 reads TGTGCCAGTAGTATCATAGTCTCTGGGGCCAACGTCCTGACTTTC. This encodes CASSIIVSGANVLTF. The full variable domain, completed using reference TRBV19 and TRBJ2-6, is DGGITQSPKYLFRKEGQNVTLSCEQNLNHDAMYWYRQDPGQGLRLIYYSQIVNDFQKGDIAEGYSVSREKKESFPLTVTSAQKNPTAFYLCASSIIVSGANVLTFGAGSRLTVL.

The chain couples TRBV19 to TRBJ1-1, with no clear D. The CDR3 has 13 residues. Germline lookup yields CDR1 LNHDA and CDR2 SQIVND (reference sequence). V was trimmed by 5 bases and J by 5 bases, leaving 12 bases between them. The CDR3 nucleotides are TGTGCCAGTAGTCCAACACACGTGACTGAAGCTTTCTTT. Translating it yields CASSPTHVTEAFF.

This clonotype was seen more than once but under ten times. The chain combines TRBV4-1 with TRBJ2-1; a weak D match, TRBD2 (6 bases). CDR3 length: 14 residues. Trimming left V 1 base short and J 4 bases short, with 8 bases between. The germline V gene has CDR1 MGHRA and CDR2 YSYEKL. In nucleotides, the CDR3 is TGCGCCAGCAGCCAAGCCGGGGGATACAATGAGCAGTTCTTC. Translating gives CASSQAGGYNEQFF.

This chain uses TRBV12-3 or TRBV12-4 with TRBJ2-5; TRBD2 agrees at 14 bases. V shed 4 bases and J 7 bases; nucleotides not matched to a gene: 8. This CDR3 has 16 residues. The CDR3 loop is CASSSLGTSGSWTQYF. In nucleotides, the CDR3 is TGTGCCAGCAGTTCCCTCGGGACTAGCGGGAGTTGGACCCAGTACTTC.

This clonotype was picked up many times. As DNA, the CDR3 is TGTGCCAGCAGCTTGGGACAGGGGTTCACTGAAGCTTTCTTT. The encoded protein is CASSLGQGFTEAFF. The chain combines TRBV7-2 with TRBJ1-1; 10 bases map to TRBD1. V gave up 3 bases and J gave up 4 bases; unmatched junction bases: 2. Germline V gene lookup returns CDR1 SGHTA and CDR2 FQGNSA. This CDR3 is built from 14 residues.

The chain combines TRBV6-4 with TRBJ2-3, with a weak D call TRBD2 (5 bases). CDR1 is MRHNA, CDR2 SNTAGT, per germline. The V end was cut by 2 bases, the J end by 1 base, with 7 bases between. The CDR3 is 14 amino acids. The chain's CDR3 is CASSDSGGTDTQYF. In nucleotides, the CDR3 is TGTGCCAGCAGTGACAGCGGCGGCACAGATACGCAGTATTTT.

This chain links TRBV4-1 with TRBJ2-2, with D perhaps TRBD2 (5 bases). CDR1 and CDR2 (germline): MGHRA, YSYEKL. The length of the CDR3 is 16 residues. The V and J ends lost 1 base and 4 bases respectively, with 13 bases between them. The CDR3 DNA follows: TGCGCCAGCAGCCAAGTGAGAGGGTTGAGCACCGGGGAGCTGTTTTTT. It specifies CASSQVRGLSTGELFF.

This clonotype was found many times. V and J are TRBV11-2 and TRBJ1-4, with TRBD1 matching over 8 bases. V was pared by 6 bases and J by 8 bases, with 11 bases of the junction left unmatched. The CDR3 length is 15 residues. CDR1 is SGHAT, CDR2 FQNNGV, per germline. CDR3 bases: TGTGCCAGCAGTCGAACTCCCAGGGGGCGCGAAAAACTGTTTTTT. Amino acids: CASSRTPRGREKLFF.

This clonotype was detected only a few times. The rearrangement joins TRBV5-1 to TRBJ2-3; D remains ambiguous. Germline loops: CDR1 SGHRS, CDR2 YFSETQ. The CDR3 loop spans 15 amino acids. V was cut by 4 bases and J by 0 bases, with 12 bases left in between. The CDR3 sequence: CASSPDTPSTDTQYF. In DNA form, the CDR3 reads TGCGCCAGCAGCCCCGACACCCCCAGCACAGATACGCAGTATTTT. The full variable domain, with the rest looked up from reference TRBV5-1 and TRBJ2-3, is KAGVTQTPRYLIKTRGQQVTLSCSPISGHRSVSWYQQTPGQGLQFLFEYFSETQRNKGNFPGRFSGRQFSNSRSEMNVSTLELGDSALYLCASSPDTPSTDTQYFGPGTRLTVL.

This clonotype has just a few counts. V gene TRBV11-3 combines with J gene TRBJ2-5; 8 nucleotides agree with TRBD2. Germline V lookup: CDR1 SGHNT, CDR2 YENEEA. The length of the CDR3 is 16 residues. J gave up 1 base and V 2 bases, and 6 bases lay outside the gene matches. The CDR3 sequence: CASSLILAGAQETQYF. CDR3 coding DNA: TGTGCCAGCAGCTTAATTCTAGCGGGTGCCCAAGAGACCCAGTACTTC.

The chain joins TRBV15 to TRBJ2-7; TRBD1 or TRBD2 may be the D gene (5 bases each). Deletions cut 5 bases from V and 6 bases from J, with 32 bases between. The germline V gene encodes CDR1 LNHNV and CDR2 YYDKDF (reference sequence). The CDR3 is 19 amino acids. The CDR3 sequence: CATSYSTSKIWGYGSEQYF. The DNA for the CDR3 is TGTGCCACCAGCTACAGCACCTCTAAAATCTGGGGGTATGGGAGCGAGCAGTACTTC. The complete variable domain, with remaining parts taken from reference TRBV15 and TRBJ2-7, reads DAMVIQNPRYQVTQFGKPVTLSCSQTLNHNVMYWYQQKSSQAPKLLFHYYDKDFNNEADTPDNFQSRRPNTSFCFLDIRSPGLGDTAMYLCATSYSTSKIWGYGSEQYFGPGTRLTVT.

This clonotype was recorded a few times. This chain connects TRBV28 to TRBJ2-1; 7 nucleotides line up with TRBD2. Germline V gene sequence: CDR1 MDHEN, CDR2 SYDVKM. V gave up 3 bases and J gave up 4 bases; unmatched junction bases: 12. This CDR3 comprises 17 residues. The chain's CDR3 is CASSFVNLAELYNEQFF. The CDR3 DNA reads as TGTGCCAGCAGTTTCGTTAACCTAGCGGAATTGTACAATGAGCAGTTCTTC.

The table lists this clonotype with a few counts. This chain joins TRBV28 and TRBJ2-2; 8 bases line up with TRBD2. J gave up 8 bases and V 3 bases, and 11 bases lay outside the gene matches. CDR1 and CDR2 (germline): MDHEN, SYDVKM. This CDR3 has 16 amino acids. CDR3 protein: CASSFYSGSASGELFF. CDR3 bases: TGTGCCAGCAGTTTTTACAGCGGGAGCGCCTCGGGGGAGCTGTTTTTT.

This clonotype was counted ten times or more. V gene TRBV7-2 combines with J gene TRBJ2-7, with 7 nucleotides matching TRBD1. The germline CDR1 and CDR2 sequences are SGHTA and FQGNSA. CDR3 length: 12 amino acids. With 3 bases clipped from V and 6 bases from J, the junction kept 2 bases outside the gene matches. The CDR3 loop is CASSLTGSEQYF. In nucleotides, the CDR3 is TGTGCCAGCAGCTTGACAGGGTCCGAGCAGTACTTC.

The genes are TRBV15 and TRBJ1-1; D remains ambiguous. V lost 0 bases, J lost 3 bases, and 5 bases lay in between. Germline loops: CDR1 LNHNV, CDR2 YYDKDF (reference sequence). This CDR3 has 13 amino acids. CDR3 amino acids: CATSRDRHTEAFF. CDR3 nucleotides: TGTGCCACCAGCAGAGACAGGCACACTGAAGCTTTCTTT.

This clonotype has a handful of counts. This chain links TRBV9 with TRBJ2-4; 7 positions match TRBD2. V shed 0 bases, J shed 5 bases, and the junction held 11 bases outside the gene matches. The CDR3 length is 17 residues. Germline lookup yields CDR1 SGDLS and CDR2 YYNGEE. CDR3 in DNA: TGTGCCAGCAGCGTAGGGCCTAGCGGAGCCCCCCAAAACATTCAGTACTTC. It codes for CASSVGPSGAPQNIQYF. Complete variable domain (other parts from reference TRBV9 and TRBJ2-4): DSGVTQTPKHLITATGQRVTLRCSPRSGDLSVYWYQQSLDQGLQFLIQYYNGEERAKGNILERFSAQQFPDLHSELNLSSLELGDSALYFCASSVGPSGAPQNIQYFGAGTRLSVL.

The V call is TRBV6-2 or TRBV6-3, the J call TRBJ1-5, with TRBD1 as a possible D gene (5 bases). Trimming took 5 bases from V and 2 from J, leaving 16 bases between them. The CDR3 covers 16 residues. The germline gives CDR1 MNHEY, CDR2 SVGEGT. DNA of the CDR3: TGTGCCAGCAGTCCTGACACTAGGGGTGGCAATCAGCCCCAGCATTTT. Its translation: CASSPDTRGGNQPQHF.

The CDR3 spells CASSIEWTARQETQYF. The CDR3 DNA is TGTGCCAGTAGTATAGAATGGACAGCCCGCCAAGAGACCCAGTACTTC. The rearrangement uses TRBV19 and TRBJ2-5; tentatively, D is TRBD1 (6 bases). The CDR3 is 16 amino acids. V lost 0 bases, J lost 1 base, and 12 bases lay in between. Looked up from germline, CDR1 is LNHDA and CDR2 is SQIVND (reference sequence).

The CDR3 DNA reads TGCGCCAGCAGCCAAGGCGACAGGAGACCGTACGAGCAGTACTTC. This sequence encodes CASSQGDRRPYEQYF. The chain carries TRBV4-1 and TRBJ2-7, with TRBD1 as a possible D gene (6 bases). V lost 1 base and J 4 bases, leaving 14 bases between the germline ends. CDR1 and CDR2 (germline): MGHRA, YSYEKL. This CDR3 spans 15 amino acids.

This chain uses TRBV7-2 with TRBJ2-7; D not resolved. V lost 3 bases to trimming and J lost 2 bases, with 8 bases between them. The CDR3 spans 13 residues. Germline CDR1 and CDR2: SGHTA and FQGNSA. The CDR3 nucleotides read TGTGCCAGCAGCTTTAGAGGTACCTACGAGCAGTACGTC. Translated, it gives CASSFRGTYEQYV.

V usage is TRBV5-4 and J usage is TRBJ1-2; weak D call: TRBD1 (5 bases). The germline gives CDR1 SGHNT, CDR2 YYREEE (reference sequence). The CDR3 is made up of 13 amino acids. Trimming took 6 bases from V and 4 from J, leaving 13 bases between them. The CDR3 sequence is CASTLATVYGYTF. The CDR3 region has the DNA TGTGCCAGCACTCTCGCGACAGTCTATGGCTACACCTTC.

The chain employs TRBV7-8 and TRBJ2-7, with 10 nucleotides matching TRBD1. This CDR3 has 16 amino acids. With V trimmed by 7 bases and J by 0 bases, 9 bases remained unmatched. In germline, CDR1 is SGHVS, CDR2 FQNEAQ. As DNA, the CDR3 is TGTGCCAGCACCTGGCTCGGGACAGGGGCCTCCTACGAGCAGTACTTC. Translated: CASTWLGTGASYEQYF.

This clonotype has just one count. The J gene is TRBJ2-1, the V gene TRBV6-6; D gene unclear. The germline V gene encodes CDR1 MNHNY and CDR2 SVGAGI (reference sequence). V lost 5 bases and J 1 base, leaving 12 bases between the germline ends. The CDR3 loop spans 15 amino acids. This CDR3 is CASSPGWTSYNEQFF. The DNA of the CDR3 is TGTGCCAGCAGTCCTGGATGGACGTCCTACAATGAGCAGTTCTTC.

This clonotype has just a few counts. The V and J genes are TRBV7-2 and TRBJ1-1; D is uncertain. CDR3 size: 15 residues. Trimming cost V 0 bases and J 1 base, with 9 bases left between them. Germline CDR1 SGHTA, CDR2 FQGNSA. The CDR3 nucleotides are TGTGCCAGCAGCTTAGCCCGGGGAGGGAACACTGAAGCTTTCTTT. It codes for CASSLARGGNTEAFF.

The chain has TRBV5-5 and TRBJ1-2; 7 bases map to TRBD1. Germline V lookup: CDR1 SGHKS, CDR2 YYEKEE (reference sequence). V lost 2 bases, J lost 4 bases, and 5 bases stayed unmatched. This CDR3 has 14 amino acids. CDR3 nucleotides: TGTGCCAGCAGCTTAGACGACAGGGTCTATGGCTACACCTTC. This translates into CASSLDDRVYGYTF.

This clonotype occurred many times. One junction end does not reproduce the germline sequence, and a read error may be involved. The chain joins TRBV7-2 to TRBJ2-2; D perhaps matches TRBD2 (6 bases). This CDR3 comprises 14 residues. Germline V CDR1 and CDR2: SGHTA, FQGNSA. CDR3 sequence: CASSLASNTGELFF. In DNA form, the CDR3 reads TGTGCCAGCAGCCTAGCGTCGAACACCGGGGAGCTGTTTTTT.